The 13 T cell receptor beta chains below all came from one sample that was sequenced in a study of OX40 agonist ivuxolimab in advanced cancers. The library was made by the immunoSEQ multiplex PCR assay. The source is immuneACCESS, and TCRdb retained only in-frame sequences with V and J called. Part of the clones is not carried over; for the studies checked, unresolved V genes explain less than half of this, and the remainder is unexplained. This sample has some 86,000 clones in its table, and around 91% of those were observed once. 0.25% to 0.35% of the sample comes from the top ten. Sequenced material: CD4+ or CD8+ T cells sorted from blood, taken in a trial of the OX40 agonist ivuxolimab. These receptors were taken from an adult with an advanced solid tumor such as melanoma, head and neck, liver or kidney cancer.

CDR3 sequence (DNA): TGCGCCAGCAGCTCTCAGGGTGAAGGCTACAATGAGCAGTTCTTC. Protein product: CASSSQGEGYNEQFF. This chain joins TRBV5-1 and TRBJ2-1; tentative D call: TRBD1 (5 bases). Per germline, CDR1 SGHRS and CDR2 YFSETQ. The CDR3 extends over 15 amino acids. The germline V and J ends were trimmed by 3 bases and 3 bases, with 13 bases remaining between them. The full variable domain, its missing parts supplied by reference TRBV5-1 and TRBJ2-1, is KAGVTQTPRYLIKTRGQQVTLSCSPISGHRSVSWYQQTPGQGLQFLFEYFSETQRNKGNFPGRFSGRQFSNSRSEMNVSTLELGDSALYLCASSSQGEGYNEQFFGPGTRLTVL.

The V gene is TRBV7-2, the J gene TRBJ1-5; possible D gene TRBD1, 5 bases. V was clipped by 2 bases and J by 6 bases, with 23 bases between them. Germline values: CDR1 SGHTA, CDR2 FQGNSA. This CDR3 is built from 18 residues. Here the CDR3 reads CASSLLPGTVRAFQPQHF. CDR3 DNA sequence: TGTGCCAGCAGCTTACTACCTGGGACGGTACGGGCTTTTCAGCCCCAGCATTTT.

The chain is built from TRBV7-9 and TRBJ2-5; 9 nucleotides line up with TRBD2. This CDR3 is built from 17 residues. With 1 base clipped from V and 1 base from J, the junction kept 7 bases outside the gene matches. Germline V gene sequence: CDR1 SEHNR, CDR2 FQNEAQ (reference sequence). The CDR3: CASSLDVSGGTQETQYF. In DNA, the CDR3 is TGTGCCAGCAGCTTAGATGTGAGCGGGGGGACCCAAGAGACCCAGTACTTC.

The rearrangement joins TRBV18 to TRBJ2-5, with D tentatively TRBD1 (6 bases). Trimming shortened V by 6 bases and J by 7 bases, and 18 bases separated the two germline ends. CDR3 length equals 14 residues. Germline values: CDR1 KGHSH, CDR2 LQKENI. The CDR3 sequence is CASSEGVKKVTQYF. The CDR3 region has the DNA TGTGCCAGCTCTGAGGGGGTGAAGAAGGTGACCCAGTACTTC.

This sequence joins TRBV5-6 and TRBJ2-7; maybe TRBD2 (5 bases). Trimming took 1 base from V and 2 from J, leaving 13 bases between them. Looked up from germline, CDR1 is SGHDT and CDR2 is YYEEEE. This CDR3 comprises 15 residues. Here the CDR3 reads CASSLYEGRTYEQYF. CDR3 in DNA: TGTGCCAGCAGCTTGTATGAGGGCAGGACCTACGAGCAGTACTTC.

The rearrangement links TRBV2 to TRBJ1-5, with D uncertain. The CDR3 totals 17 residues. The germline V gene encodes CDR1 SNHLY and CDR2 FYNNEI. V lost 4 bases to trimming and J lost 0 bases, with 16 bases between them. The CDR3, as DNA: TGTGCCAGCAGTGTATTTCTACGTATACGTAGCAATCAGCCCCAGCATTTT. Translating it yields CASSVFLRIRSNQPQHF.

This clone was detected once. The chain couples TRBV28 to TRBJ1-1, with D possibly being TRBD1 (6 bases). The germline gives CDR1 MDHEN, CDR2 SYDVKM. V lost 5 bases to trimming and J lost 4 bases, with 14 bases between them. The CDR3 has 14 residues. For the CDR3, the DNA is TGTGCCAGCAGTGTCCGTCGGGGGGCCACTGAAGCTTTCTTT. Its protein product is CASSVRRGATEAFF.

The chain couples TRBV5-1 to TRBJ1-6; 9 bases are shared with TRBD1. This CDR3 comprises 16 residues. The junction had 9 bases not matched to a gene; V was cut back by 4 bases and J by 7 bases. CDR1 and CDR2 from the germline V gene are SGHRS and YFSETQ. CDR3 in amino acids: CASSREGTGNNSPLHF. CDR3 bases: TGCGCCAGCAGCCGCGAAGGGACAGGGAACAATTCACCCCTCCACTTT.

The rearrangement links TRBV19 to TRBJ1-1, with TRBD1 as a possible D gene (6 bases). This CDR3 is built from 15 residues. The V end lost 4 bases, the J end lost 1 base, and 13 bases lay between the germline ends. CDR1 LNHDA and CDR2 SQIVND come from the germline V gene (reference sequence). The CDR3 loop is CASSRPGDKNTEAFF. CDR3 bases: TGTGCCAGTAGTAGACCCGGGGACAAGAACACTGAAGCTTTCTTT. Full variable domain (rest looked up from reference TRBV19 and TRBJ1-1): DGGITQSPKYLFRKEGQNVTLSCEQNLNHDAMYWYRQDPGQGLRLIYYSQIVNDFQKGDIAEGYSVSREKKESFPLTVTSAQKNPTAFYLCASSRPGDKNTEAFFGQGTRLTVV.

J is TRBJ1-2 and V is TRBV6-5, with TRBD1 matching over 10 bases. This CDR3 is built from 16 residues. The germline V gene has CDR1 MNHEY and CDR2 SVGAGI. Trimming cost V 0 bases and J 7 bases; bases outside gene matches: 8. CDR3 region: CASSYSPTGTGVGYTF. Here the CDR3 DNA reads TGTGCCAGCAGTTACTCCCCCACCGGGACAGGGGTTGGCTACACCTTC.

This chain joins TRBV7-2 and TRBJ2-1, with TRBD2 matching over 15 bases. The germline gives CDR1 SGHTA, CDR2 FQGNSA. The ends lost 4 bases at V and 6 bases at J; junction bases unmatched: 1. This CDR3 has 15 amino acids. The CDR3 DNA is TGTGCCAGCAGCTGGACTAGCGGGGGGGTCAATGAGCAGTTCTTC. Translating it yields CASSWTSGGVNEQFF.

The rearrangement joins TRBV5-6 to TRBJ1-1; D is unclear. The CDR3 has 12 amino acids. Germline CDR1 is SGHDT and CDR2 is YYEEEE. Deletions cut 2 bases from V and 1 base from J, with 3 bases between. In nucleotides, the CDR3 is TGTGCCAGCAGCTTAACGAACACTGAAGCTTTCTTT. Translation gives CASSLTNTEAFF. The full variable domain, with the rest looked up from reference TRBV5-6 and TRBJ1-1, is DAGVTQSPTHLIKTRGQQVTLRCSPKSGHDTVSWYQQALGQGPQFIFQYYEEEERQRGNFPDRFSGHQFPNYSSELNVNALLLGDSALYLCASSLTNTEAFFGQGTRLTVV.

This clone was counted a single time. The rearrangement links TRBV2 to TRBJ2-3; TRBD2 agrees at 8 bases. Germline values: CDR1 SNHLY, CDR2 FYNNEI. J gave up 2 bases and V 7 bases, and 8 bases lay outside the gene matches. The CDR3 covers 15 residues. CDR3 sequence reads: CASTREAGYTDTQYF. The CDR3 bases are TGTGCCAGCACGCGGGAGGCGGGCTACACAGATACGCAGTATTTT. The full variable domain, its missing parts supplied by reference TRBV2 and TRBJ2-3, is EPEVTQTPSHQVTQMGQEVILRCVPISNHLYFYWYRQILGQKVEFLVSFYNNEISEKSEIFDDQFSVERPDGSNFTLKIRSTKLEDSAMYFCASTREAGYTDTQYFGPGTRLTVL.